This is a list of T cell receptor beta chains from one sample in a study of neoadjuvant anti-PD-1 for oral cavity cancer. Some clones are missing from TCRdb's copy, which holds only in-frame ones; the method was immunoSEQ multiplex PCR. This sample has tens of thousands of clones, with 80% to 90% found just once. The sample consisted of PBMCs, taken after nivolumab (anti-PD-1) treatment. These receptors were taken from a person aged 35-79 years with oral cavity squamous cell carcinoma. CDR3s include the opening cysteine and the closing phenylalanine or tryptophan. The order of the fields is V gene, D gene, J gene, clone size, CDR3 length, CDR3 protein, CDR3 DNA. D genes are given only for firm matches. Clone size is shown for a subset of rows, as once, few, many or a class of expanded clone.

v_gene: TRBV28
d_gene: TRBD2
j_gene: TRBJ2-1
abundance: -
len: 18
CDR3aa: CASSLNMRAGNSYNEQFF
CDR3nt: TGTGCCAGCAGTTTAAATATGAGAGCGGGAAACAGCTACAATGAGCAGTTCTTC

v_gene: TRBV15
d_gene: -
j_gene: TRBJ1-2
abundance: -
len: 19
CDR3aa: CATSIPQGRQSFLNYGYTF
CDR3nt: TGTGCCACCAGCATCCCGCAGGGGCGACAAAGCTTTCTCAACTATGGCTACACCTTC

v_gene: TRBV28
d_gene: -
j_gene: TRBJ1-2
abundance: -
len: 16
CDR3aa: CASTNIRADRKHGYTF
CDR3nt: TGTGCCAGCACCAACATTCGAGCAGACAGAAAGCATGGCTACACCTTC

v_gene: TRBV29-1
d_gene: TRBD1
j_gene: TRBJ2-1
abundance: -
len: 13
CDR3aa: CSAPGTVTGEQFF
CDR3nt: TGCAGCGCTCCCGGGACAGTAACAGGTGAGCAGTTCTTC

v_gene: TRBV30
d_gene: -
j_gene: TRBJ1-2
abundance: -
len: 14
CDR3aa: CASPPEGVNYGYTF
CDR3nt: TGTGCCTCACCACCGGAGGGTGTGAACTATGGCTACACCTTC

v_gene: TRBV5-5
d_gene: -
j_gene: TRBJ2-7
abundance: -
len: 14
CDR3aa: CASSLAQGGNEQYF
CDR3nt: TGTGCCAGCAGCTTGGCACAGGGGGGGAACGAGCAGTACTTC

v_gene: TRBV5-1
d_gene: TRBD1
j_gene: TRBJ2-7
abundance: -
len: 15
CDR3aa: CASRAGTGILYEQYF
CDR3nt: TGCGCCAGCAGGGCCGGGACAGGGATTCTATACGAGCAGTACTTC

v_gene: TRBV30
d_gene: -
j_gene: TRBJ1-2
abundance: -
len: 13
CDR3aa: CAWSRGQMWGYTF
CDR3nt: TGTGCCTGGAGCCGGGGACAAATGTGGGGCTACACCTTC

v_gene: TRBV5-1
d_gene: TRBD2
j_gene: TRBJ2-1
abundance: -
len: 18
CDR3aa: CASSPGLAGVGSYNEQFF
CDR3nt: TGCGCCAGCAGCCCCGGACTAGCGGGAGTCGGCTCCTACAATGAGCAGTTCTTC

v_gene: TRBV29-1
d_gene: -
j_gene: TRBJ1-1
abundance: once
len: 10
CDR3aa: CSVDHTEAFF
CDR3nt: TGCAGCGTTGACCATACTGAAGCTTTCTTT

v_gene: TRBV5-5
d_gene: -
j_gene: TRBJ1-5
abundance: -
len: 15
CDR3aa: CASSLSGVDNQPQHF
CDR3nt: TGTGCCAGCAGCTTGTCCGGGGTTGACAATCAGCCCCAGCATTTT

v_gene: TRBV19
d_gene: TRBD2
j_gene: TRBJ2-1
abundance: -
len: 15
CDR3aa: CASSMLAGNTNEQFF
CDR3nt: TGTGCCAGTAGTATGCTAGCGGGAAACACCAATGAGCAGTTCTTC

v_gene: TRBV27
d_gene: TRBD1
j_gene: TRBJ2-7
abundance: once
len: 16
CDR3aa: CASSNPGQGAGSEQYF
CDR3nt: TGTGCCAGCAGTAATCCGGGACAGGGGGCGGGGAGCGAGCAGTACTTC

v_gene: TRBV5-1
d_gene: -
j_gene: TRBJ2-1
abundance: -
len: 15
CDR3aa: CASSVLRGSRDEQFF
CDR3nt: TGCGCCAGCAGCGTGCTTAGGGGCTCCAGGGATGAGCAGTTCTTC

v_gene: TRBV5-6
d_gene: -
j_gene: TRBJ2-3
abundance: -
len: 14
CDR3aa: CASSRRSSTDTQYF
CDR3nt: TGTGCCAGCAGCCGCCGGTCCAGCACAGATACGCAGTATTTT

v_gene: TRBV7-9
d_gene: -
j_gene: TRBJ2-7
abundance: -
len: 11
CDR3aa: CASSSVYEQYF
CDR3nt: TGTGCCAGCAGCTCCGTTTACGAGCAGTACTTC

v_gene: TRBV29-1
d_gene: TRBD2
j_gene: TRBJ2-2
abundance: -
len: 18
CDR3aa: CSVRRGTYPSGLVGELFF
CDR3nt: TGCAGCGTTAGGCGGGGGACCTATCCTAGCGGGTTGGTCGGGGAGCTGTTTTTT

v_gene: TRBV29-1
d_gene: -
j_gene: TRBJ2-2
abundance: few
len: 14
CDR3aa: CSAQGISRFGELFF
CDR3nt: TGCAGCGCTCAGGGTATTTCCAGGTTCGGGGAGCTGTTTTTT

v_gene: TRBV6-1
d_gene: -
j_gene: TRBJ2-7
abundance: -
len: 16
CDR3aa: CASSEPSGQGSYEQYF
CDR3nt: TGTGCCAGCAGTGAACCGTCAGGGCAGGGGTCATACGAGCAGTACTTC

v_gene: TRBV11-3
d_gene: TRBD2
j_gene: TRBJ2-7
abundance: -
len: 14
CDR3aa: CASSFPGGSYEQYF
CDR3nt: TGTGCCAGCAGCTTTCCCGGGGGGTCCTACGAGCAGTACTTC

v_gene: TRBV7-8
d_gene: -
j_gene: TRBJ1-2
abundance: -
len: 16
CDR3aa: CASSPAGTGGVSGYTF
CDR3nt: TGTGCCAGCAGCCCGGCCGGGACGGGGGGGGTGAGCGGCTACACCTTC

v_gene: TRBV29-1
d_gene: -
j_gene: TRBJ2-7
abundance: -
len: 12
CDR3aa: CSTSGAQGEQYF
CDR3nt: TGCAGCACCTCGGGCGCCCAGGGGGAGCAGTACTTC

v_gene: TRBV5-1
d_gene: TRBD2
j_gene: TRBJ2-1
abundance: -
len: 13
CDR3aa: CASSLAGVSEQFF
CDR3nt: TGCGCCAGCAGCTTAGCGGGAGTATCTGAGCAGTTCTTC

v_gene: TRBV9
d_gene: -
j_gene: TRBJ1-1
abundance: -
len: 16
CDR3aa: CASSVGLSVGNTEAFF
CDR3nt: TGTGCCAGCAGCGTGGGCCTATCGGTGGGGAACACTGAAGCTTTCTTT

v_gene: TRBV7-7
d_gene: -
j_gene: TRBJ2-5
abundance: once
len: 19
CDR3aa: CASSSGGLLANLLKETQYF
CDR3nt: TGTGCTAGCAGCTCCGGAGGGCTGCTAGCGAATTTGTTGAAAGAGACCCAGTACTTC

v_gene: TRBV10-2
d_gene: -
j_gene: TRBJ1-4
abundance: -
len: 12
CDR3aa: CATSGQSEKLFF
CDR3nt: TGCGCCACCTCTGGACAGAGTGAAAAACTGTTTTTT